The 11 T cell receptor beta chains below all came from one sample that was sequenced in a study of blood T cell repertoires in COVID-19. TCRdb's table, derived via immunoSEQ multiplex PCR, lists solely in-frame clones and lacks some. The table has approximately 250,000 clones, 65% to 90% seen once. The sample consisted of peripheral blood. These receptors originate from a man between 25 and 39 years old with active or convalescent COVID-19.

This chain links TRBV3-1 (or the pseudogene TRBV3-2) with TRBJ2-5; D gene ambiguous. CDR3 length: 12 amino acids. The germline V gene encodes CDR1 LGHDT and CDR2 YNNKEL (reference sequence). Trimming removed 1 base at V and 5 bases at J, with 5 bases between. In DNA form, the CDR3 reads TGTGCCAGCAGCCAAGGTCCGGAGACCCAGTACTTC. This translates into CASSQGPETQYF.

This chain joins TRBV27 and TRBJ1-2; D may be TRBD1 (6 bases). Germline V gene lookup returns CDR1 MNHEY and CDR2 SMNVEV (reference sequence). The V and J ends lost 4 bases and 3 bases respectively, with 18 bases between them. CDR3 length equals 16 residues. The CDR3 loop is CASSSQLQGGDYGYTF. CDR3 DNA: TGTGCCAGCAGTTCTCAATTACAGGGAGGGGACTATGGCTACACCTTC.

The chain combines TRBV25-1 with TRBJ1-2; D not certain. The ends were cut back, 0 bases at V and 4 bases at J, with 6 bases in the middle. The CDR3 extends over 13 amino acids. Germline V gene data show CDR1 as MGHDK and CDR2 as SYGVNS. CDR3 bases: TGTGCCAGCAGTGAATATATGGCCTATGGCTACACCTTC. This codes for CASSEYMAYGYTF.

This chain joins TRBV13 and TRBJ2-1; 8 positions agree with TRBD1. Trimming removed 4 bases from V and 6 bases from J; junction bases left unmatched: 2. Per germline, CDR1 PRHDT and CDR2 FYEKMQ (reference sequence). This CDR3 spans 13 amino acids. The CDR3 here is CASSSDRGNEQFF. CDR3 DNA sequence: TGTGCCAGCAGCTCAGACAGGGGCAATGAGCAGTTCTTC.

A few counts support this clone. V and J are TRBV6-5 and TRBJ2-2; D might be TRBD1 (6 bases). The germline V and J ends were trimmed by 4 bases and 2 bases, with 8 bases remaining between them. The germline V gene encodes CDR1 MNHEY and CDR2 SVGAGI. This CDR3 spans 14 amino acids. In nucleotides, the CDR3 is TGTGCCAGCAGTTGGACAGAAAACACCGGGGAGCTGTTTTTT. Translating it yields CASSWTENTGELFF.

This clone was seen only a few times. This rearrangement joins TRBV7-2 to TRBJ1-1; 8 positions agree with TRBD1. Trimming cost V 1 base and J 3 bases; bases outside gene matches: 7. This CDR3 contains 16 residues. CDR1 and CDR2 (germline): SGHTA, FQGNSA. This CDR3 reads CASSLGQGYRDTEAFF. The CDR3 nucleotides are TGTGCCAGCAGCTTAGGACAGGGGTACAGAGACACTGAAGCTTTCTTT.

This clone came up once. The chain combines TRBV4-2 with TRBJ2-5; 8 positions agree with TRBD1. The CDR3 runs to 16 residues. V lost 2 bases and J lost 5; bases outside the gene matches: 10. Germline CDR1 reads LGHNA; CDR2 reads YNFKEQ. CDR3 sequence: CASSQSQQGGFETQYF. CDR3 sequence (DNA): TGTGCCAGCAGCCAATCCCAACAGGGGGGATTTGAGACCCAGTACTTC.

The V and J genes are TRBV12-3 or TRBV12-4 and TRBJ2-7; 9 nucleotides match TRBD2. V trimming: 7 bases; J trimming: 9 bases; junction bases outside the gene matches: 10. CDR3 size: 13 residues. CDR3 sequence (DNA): TGTGCCAGCACCCCTAGCGGGACGACTCGGCAGTACTTC. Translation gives CASTPSGTTRQYF.

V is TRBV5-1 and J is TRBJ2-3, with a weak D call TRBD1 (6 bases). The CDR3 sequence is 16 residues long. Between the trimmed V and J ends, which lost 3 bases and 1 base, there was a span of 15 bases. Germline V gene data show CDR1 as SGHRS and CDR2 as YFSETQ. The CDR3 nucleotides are TGCGCCAGCAGCTCACGCAGGGGTTCGGGCACAGATACGCAGTATTTT. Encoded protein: CASSSRRGSGTDTQYF.

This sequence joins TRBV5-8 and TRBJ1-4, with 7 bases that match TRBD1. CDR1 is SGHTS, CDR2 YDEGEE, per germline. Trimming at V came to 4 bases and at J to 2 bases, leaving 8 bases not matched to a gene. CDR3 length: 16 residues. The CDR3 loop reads CASSINRGGTNEKLFF. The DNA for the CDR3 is TGTGCCAGCAGCATTAACAGGGGAGGTACTAATGAAAAACTGTTTTTT.

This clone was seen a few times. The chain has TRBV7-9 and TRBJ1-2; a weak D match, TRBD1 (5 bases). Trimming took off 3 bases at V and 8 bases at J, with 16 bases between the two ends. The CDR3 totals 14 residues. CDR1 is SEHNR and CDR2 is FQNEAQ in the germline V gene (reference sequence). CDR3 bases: TGTGCCAGCAGCTTTCCGGCGGGACCAAGAGGCTACACCTTC. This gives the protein CASSFPAGPRGYTF.